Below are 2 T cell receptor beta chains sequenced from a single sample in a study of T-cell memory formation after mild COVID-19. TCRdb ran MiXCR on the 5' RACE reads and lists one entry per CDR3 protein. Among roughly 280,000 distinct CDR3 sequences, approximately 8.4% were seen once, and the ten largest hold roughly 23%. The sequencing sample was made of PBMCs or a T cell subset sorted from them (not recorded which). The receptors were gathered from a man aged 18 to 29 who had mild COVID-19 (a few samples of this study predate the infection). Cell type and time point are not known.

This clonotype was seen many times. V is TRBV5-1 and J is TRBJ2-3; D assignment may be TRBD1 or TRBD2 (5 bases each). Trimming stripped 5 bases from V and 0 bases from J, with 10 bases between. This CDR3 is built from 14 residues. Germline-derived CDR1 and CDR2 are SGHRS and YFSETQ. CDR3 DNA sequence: TGCGCCAGCAGACCCGGGACCAGCACAGATACGCAGTATTTT. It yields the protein CASRPGTSTDTQYF.

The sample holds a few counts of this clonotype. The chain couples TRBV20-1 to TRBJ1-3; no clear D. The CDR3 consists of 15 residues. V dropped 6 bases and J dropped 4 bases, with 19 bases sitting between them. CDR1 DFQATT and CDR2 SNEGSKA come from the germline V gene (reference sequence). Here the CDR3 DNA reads TGCAGTGCCCTTCCTCCAGGCTCGCGAGGAAACACCATATATTTT. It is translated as CSALPPGSRGNTIYF.